This TCR beta chain was sequenced in a study of blood T cell repertoires in COVID-19. Using immunoSEQ multiplex PCR, the repertoire was profiled, and TCRdb retains in-frame clones only, with some absent. The table has 200,000 to 250,000 clones, about four fifths seen once. This clone was seen once. J was trimmed by 10 bases and V by 6 bases; bases with no gene match: 9. CDR1 is MDHEN, CDR2 SYDVKM, per germline. The CDR3 extends over 13 amino acids. The sequencing sample was made of PBMCs or T cells enriched from blood (not recorded which). V usage is TRBV28 and J usage is TRBJ2-7, with 10 positions matching TRBD1. This TCR was recovered from a woman aged 55-69 years who had recovered from COVID-19. The CDR3 loop is CASSSFDRGQQYF. The CDR3 coding sequence is TGTGCCAGCAGCTCATTCGACAGGGGGCAACAGTACTTC.